Shown below are 25 T cell receptor beta chains from a single sample sequenced in a study of beta chain features in type 1 diabetes. Expressed TCRB transcripts were sequenced because the entire RNA isolate underwent reverse transcription. Measured with immunoSEQ multiplex PCR; TCRdb has only the in-frame clones, and not every one. The sample comprises 200,000 to 300,000 clones, 12% to 15% of which are singletons, and more than 0.025% rests with the top ten. Sequencing used naive CD4+ T cells from blood. These TCRs come from a woman aged 40-49 years in good health.

The sample holds a few counts of this clone. The gene calls are TRBV10-3 and TRBJ1-1; the match to TRBD1 covers 7 bases. V lost 3 bases to trimming and J lost 6 bases; unmatched junction nucleotides: 13. The CDR3 is 16 residues long. The germline CDR1 and CDR2 sequences are ENHRY and SYGVKD. In DNA, the CDR3 is TGTGCCATCAGTGATCAAAGACAGGGCTGGCGTTCTGAAGCTTTCTTT. Its translation: CAISDQRQGWRSEAFF.

This clone appeared many times. The V and J genes are TRBV29-1 and TRBJ2-3; TRBD1 is a possible D gene (6 bases). CDR1 is SQVTM and CDR2 is ANQGSEA in the germline V gene. The V end lost 0 bases, the J end lost 6 bases, and 13 bases lay between the germline ends. The CDR3 length is 14 residues. The DNA for the CDR3 is TGCAGCGTTGAAGAGCCCCTAAGGGGGGATACGCAGTATTTT. Translation gives CSVEEPLRGDTQYF.

The table lists this clone with a few counts. The chain couples TRBV9 to TRBJ2-5; 10 bases agree with TRBD2. The V and J ends lost 0 bases and 3 bases, in that order; junction bases with no gene match: 5. The CDR3 runs 16 residues. Per germline, CDR1 SGDLS and CDR2 YYNGEE. The CDR3 here is CASSVGIAGGEETQYF. CDR3 coding DNA: TGTGCCAGCAGCGTAGGGATAGCGGGGGGAGAAGAGACCCAGTACTTC.

This clone was detected only a few times. The V gene is TRBV5-1, the J gene TRBJ2-7; 9 positions match TRBD1. V was clipped by 4 bases and J by 6 bases; unmatched bases: 5. CDR1 and CDR2 (germline): SGHRS, YFSETQ. The CDR3 runs to 13 residues. The CDR3 bases are TGCGCCAGCAGCGGGACAGGGTTGGGCGAGCAGTACTTC. Translating gives CASSGTGLGEQYF. The whole variable domain, filled in from reference TRBV5-1 and TRBJ2-7, reads KAGVTQTPRYLIKTRGQQVTLSCSPISGHRSVSWYQQTPGQGLQFLFEYFSETQRNKGNFPGRFSGRQFSNSRSEMNVSTLELGDSALYLCASSGTGLGEQYFGPGTRLTVT.

V usage is TRBV7-2 and J usage is TRBJ2-7; D call uncertain. The V gene's germline CDR1 is SGHTA and CDR2 FQGNSA. The germline V and J ends were trimmed by 5 bases and 7 bases, with 15 bases remaining between them. The CDR3 covers 13 residues. The CDR3 spells CASSPRRRFEQYF. The CDR3 DNA sequence: TGTGCCAGCAGCCCACGGAGAAGGTTTGAGCAGTACTTC.

There are a few counts of this clone. The gene calls are TRBV9 and TRBJ1-1, with 10 bases identical to TRBD1. The CDR3 consists of 16 residues. V lost 4 bases to trimming and J lost 3 bases; unmatched junction nucleotides: 9. Germline CDR1 is SGDLS and CDR2 is YYNGEE. The CDR3 DNA is TGTGCCAGCAGCTCTCACCCCGGGACAGGGGACACTGAAGCTTTCTTT. Encoded protein: CASSSHPGTGDTEAFF.

This clone was observed a handful of times. V and J are TRBV20-1 and TRBJ2-1; weak D call: TRBD2 (5 bases). Looked up from germline, CDR1 is DFQATT and CDR2 is SNEGSKA (reference sequence). The CDR3 spans 11 residues. The V and J ends lost 5 bases and 8 bases respectively, with 10 bases between them. The CDR3 bases are TGCAGTGCTGCCCGGACTGATGAGCAGTTCTTC. It translates to CSAARTDEQFF.

This chain joins TRBV11-3 and TRBJ2-3, with D possibly matching TRBD2 (7 bases). Trimming stripped 1 base from V and 7 bases from J, with 18 bases between. The CDR3 contains 16 residues. Germline V gene lookup returns CDR1 SGHNT and CDR2 YENEEA. The CDR3 DNA is TGTGCCAGCAGCTTAGGTGCGGGGGCCAGCGTCTATACGCAGTATTTT. Translated, it gives CASSLGAGASVYTQYF. The complete variable domain, with remaining parts taken from reference TRBV11-3 and TRBJ2-3, reads EAGVVQSPRYKIIEKKQPVAFWCNPISGHNTLYWYLQNLGQGPELLIRYENEEAVDDSQLPKDRFSAERLKGVDSTLKIQPAELGDSAVYLCASSLGAGASVYTQYFGPGTRLTVL.

The chain carries TRBV6-5 and TRBJ2-6; D gene uncertain. This CDR3 is 14 amino acids long. The V end lost 7 bases, the J end lost 0 bases, and 7 bases lay between the germline ends. Germline assignment: CDR1 MNHEY and CDR2 SVGAGI. CDR3 coding DNA: TGTGCCAGCACAAGCAACTCTGGGGCCAACGTCCTGACTTTC. Translating it yields CASTSNSGANVLTF.

This clone has more than one count but fewer than ten. V usage is TRBV6-5 and J usage is TRBJ1-2, with 7 bases aligning to TRBD1. The CDR3 runs 15 residues. V dropped 5 bases and J dropped 4; count of bases not matched to a gene: 10. CDR1 is MNHEY, CDR2 SVGAGI, per germline. The CDR3 nucleotides are TGTGCCAGCAGTCGACAGGGCACCCCCTCCTATGGCTACACCTTC. Translating gives CASSRQGTPSYGYTF.

This clone occurred a few times. J is TRBJ1-5 and V is TRBV5-6; D gene uncertain. The CDR3 is made up of 14 amino acids. Germline CDR1 SGHDT, CDR2 YYEEEE. With 4 bases removed from V and 4 bases from J, the gap between germline ends came to 12 bases. Written as DNA, the CDR3 is TGTGCCAGCAGCGCTCGGGGTTCGAATCAGCCCCAGCATTTT. It yields the protein CASSARGSNQPQHF.

This clone was seen a few times. This rearrangement joins TRBV7-8 to TRBJ2-7; 15 bases align to TRBD2. This CDR3 spans 18 amino acids. Germline-derived CDR1 and CDR2 are SGHVS and FQNEAQ. The V gene end was trimmed by 1 base and the J gene end by 4 bases; junction bases not matched to a gene: 8. The DNA for the CDR3 is TGTGCCAGCAGCTTAGTCGGACTAGCGGGGGGGCAATATTACGAGCAGTACTTC. Protein: CASSLVGLAGGQYYEQYF.

This clone was detected a few times. This chain links TRBV6-1 with TRBJ1-5, with a tentative D call TRBD1 (6 bases). From germline, CDR1 is MNHNS and CDR2 SASEGT. Trimming removed 6 bases at V and 5 bases at J, with 11 bases between. This CDR3 has 13 amino acids. The CDR3 coding sequence is TGTGCCAGCAGGGACAGAGCCTATCAGCCCCAGCATTTT. Protein product: CASRDRAYQPQHF.

In this sample, this clone turned up a few times. The J gene is TRBJ1-2, the V gene TRBV14, with TRBD1 matching 8 bases. Trimming at V came to 0 bases and at J to 6 bases, leaving 9 bases not matched to a gene. The CDR3 runs 16 residues. Germline V gives CDR1 SGHDN, CDR2 FVKESK. The CDR3 nucleotides read TGTGCCAGCAGCCAAGAAGGATGGACAGGGCGGGATGGCTACACCTTC. Protein: CASSQEGWTGRDGYTF.

The rearrangement joins TRBV5-4 to TRBJ2-7; 10 positions match TRBD1. V dropped 4 bases and J dropped 0; count of bases not matched to a gene: 7. This CDR3 contains 16 residues. Germline assignment: CDR1 SGHNT and CDR2 YYREEE (reference sequence). The CDR3 DNA is TGTGCCAGCAGCATCTTGAGGACAGGGGGCTCCTACGAGCAGTACTTC. Amino acids: CASSILRTGGSYEQYF.

This clone came up a few times. This chain links TRBV18 with TRBJ2-3, with TRBD2 matching over 7 bases. CDR1 and CDR2 from the germline V gene are KGHSH and LQKENI. The CDR3 has 16 residues. V was clipped by 4 bases and J by 1 base; unmatched bases: 8. CDR3 region: CASSLSGTKGTDTQYF. CDR3 bases: TGTGCCAGCTCACTTTCCGGGACTAAGGGCACAGATACGCAGTATTTT.

V gene TRBV2 combines with J gene TRBJ2-7, with a tentative D call TRBD2 (5 bases). This CDR3 has 14 amino acids. V lost 5 bases and J lost 3, with 14 bases in between. The V gene's germline CDR1 is SNHLY and CDR2 FYNNEI. The CDR3 loop is CASSPRTGNYEQYF. DNA of the CDR3: TGTGCCAGCAGTCCTAGGACGGGGAACTACGAGCAGTACTTC.

This clone was seen only a few times. This sequence joins TRBV25-1 and TRBJ1-1; D not resolved. V gave up 2 bases and J gave up 6 bases, with 7 bases separating them. Germline lookup yields CDR1 MGHDK and CDR2 SYGVNS. CDR3 length: 12 residues. Here the CDR3 DNA reads TGTGCCAGCAGTGAAAGCTGGTCTGAAGCTTTCTTT. Its protein product is CASSESWSEAFF.

This chain joins TRBV19 and TRBJ1-5, with no clear D. CDR1 is LNHDA, CDR2 SQIVND, per germline (reference sequence). Trimming took off 4 bases at V and 3 bases at J, with 13 bases between the two ends. This CDR3 is built from 15 residues. CDR3 residues: CASSNPESYNQPQHF. CDR3 sequence (DNA): TGTGCCAGTAGTAATCCGGAGAGTTACAATCAGCCCCAGCATTTT.

This clone was counted a few times. This chain uses TRBV13 with TRBJ2-7; 8 nucleotides align to TRBD2. The CDR3 extends over 15 amino acids. The V segment lost 5 bases and the J segment 2 bases; nucleotides outside the gene matches: 8. Germline CDR1 reads PRHDT; CDR2 reads FYEKMQ (reference sequence). The DNA for the CDR3 is TGTGCCAGCAGCCCCCGGACTAGCAGCGCCTACGAGCAGTACTTC. Translation: CASSPRTSSAYEQYF.

This clone has more than one count but fewer than ten. CDR3 nucleotides: TGTGCCAGCAGTTTCTTGGGACAGGGACTTCGGAACACTGAAGCTTTCTTT. This codes for CASSFLGQGLRNTEAFF. The J gene is TRBJ1-1, the V gene TRBV28; 9 bases align to TRBD1. The germline V gene encodes CDR1 MDHEN and CDR2 SYDVKM. The CDR3 is 17 amino acids. V was pared by 3 bases and J by 1 base, with 9 bases of the junction left unmatched.

On this clone itself: A junction boundary mismatches the germline segment, possibly from a read error. This chain uses TRBV7-7 with TRBJ2-5; 12 positions match TRBD2. The CDR3 extends over 17 amino acids. Germline V gene lookup returns CDR1 SSHAT and CDR2 FNYEAQ (reference sequence). In nucleotides, the CDR3 is TGTGCTAGCAGCTTAACCTCGACTAGCGGGGGCGCAGAGACCCAGTACTTC. The encoded protein is CASSLTSTSGGAETQYF.

This clone has just a few counts. The chain is built from TRBV18 and TRBJ2-1; D may be TRBD1 (5 bases). The CDR3 spans 16 residues. V was shortened by 0 bases and J by 0 bases, with 9 bases between the two germline ends. Germline values: CDR1 KGHSH, CDR2 LQKENI. CDR3 in DNA: TGTGCCAGCTCACCACCCCGACAGAGCTCCTACAATGAGCAGTTCTTC. Its protein product is CASSPPRQSSYNEQFF.

The genes are TRBV2 and TRBJ2-5, with D perhaps TRBD2 (6 bases). The CDR3 is made up of 13 amino acids. Trimming took 7 bases from V and 5 from J, leaving 14 bases between them. Germline V gene data show CDR1 as SNHLY and CDR2 as FYNNEI. The CDR3 sequence is CASTRLVTETQYF. The CDR3 nucleotides read TGTGCCAGCACTAGACTAGTTACGGAGACCCAGTACTTC.

J is TRBJ1-3 and V is TRBV7-9; 7 nucleotides match TRBD1. Germline V CDR1 and CDR2: SEHNR, FQNEAQ (reference sequence). The CDR3 extends over 12 amino acids. V shed 10 bases, J shed 2 bases, and the junction held 2 bases outside the gene matches. The DNA of the CDR3 is TGTGCCACCGGGACAGCTGGAAACACCATATATTTT. This translates into CATGTAGNTIYF.